This TCR beta chain was obtained from a study of blood T cells in healthy people across ages. Study results and limitations: Higher naive T cell percentage went strongly together with higher TCR beta diversity.

PCR was performed a second time for roughly 6 to 12 cycles using a sample-barcoded 5' primer and a J-beta primer mix. TCRdb itself ran the 5' RACE reads through MiXCR, one entry per CDR3 protein. The sample contains hundreds of thousands of distinct CDR3 sequences, about 51% of which appear only once. About this clonotype itself: Its specificity is not known.

The receptor's source is a woman older than 75 in good health. The sequenced sample consisted of blood.

Here the CDR3 reads CASSLGGIMNTEAFF. CDR3 DNA sequence: TGTGCCAGCAGCTTAGGGGGTATCATGAACACTGAAGCTTTCTTT. J is TRBJ1-1 and V is TRBV7-2; D unresolved. Germline V CDR1 and CDR2: SGHTA, FQGNSA. This CDR3 region has 15 residues. Trimming shortened V by 1 base and J by 0 bases, and 9 bases separated the two germline ends.